The rows below give T cell receptor beta chains drawn from one sample of a study of blood T cell repertoires in COVID-19. The data were produced by immunoSEQ multiplex PCR, yet TCRdb's version contains in-frame clones alone and is incomplete. The sample lists over 250,000 clones; 89% were seen once. Sequenced sample: peripheral blood. Receptors were obtained from a woman aged 55-69 years with acute or convalescent COVID-19. The CDR3 runs from the conserved cysteine through the conserved F or W. The order of the fields is CDR3 protein, CDR3 DNA, J gene, D gene, clone size, V gene. A D gene is named only where the DNA matches it firmly. Clone size is given for some rows only: seen once, a few or many times, or a class if the clone is expanded.

CASSLETGFSTEAFF,TGTGCCAGCAGCTTGGAGACAGGGTTTTCCACTGAAGCTTTCTTT,TRBJ1-1,TRBD1,NA,TRBV7-3
CASSLTLAGGGTYNEQFF,TGTGCCAGCAGCTTAACACTAGCGGGAGGGGGGACCTACAATGAGCAGTTCTTC,TRBJ2-1,TRBD2,NA,TRBV7-9
CASSLRREGMPEAFF,TGTGCCAGCAGCTTGAGGAGGGAGGGTATGCCTGAAGCTTTCTTT,TRBJ1-1,NA,NA,TRBV5-4
CASSWKRTANYGYTF,TGTGCCAGCAGCTGGAAGCGGACCGCTAACTATGGCTACACCTTC,TRBJ1-2,NA,NA,TRBV5-4
CASRDVRRTERSYGYTF,TGCGCCAGCAGGGACGTCCGCCGGACAGAACGCTCCTATGGCTACACCTTC,TRBJ1-2,NA,NA,TRBV5-1
CASSSGTSGSALYNEQFF,TGTGCCAGCAGTTCGGGGACTAGCGGGAGCGCCCTCTACAATGAGCAGTTCTTC,TRBJ2-1,TRBD2,NA,TRBV27
CASSVALAGKGYGYTF,TGTGCCAGCAGCGTAGCTCTTGCAGGGAAAGGATATGGCTACACCTTC,TRBJ1-2,NA,NA,TRBV9
CASSDLGFGQGAGELFF,TGTGCCAGCAGTGATTTGGGCTTCGGACAGGGGGCCGGGGAGCTGTTTTTT,TRBJ2-2,TRBD1,NA,TRBV6-4
CASRQGSSPLHF,TGTGCCAGCAGACAGGGAAGTTCACCCCTCCACTTT,TRBJ1-6,NA,NA,TRBV5-8
CASSSIGTGELFF,TGTGCCAGTTCAAGTATCGGGACCGGGGAGCTGTTTTTT,TRBJ2-2,NA,NA,TRBV19
CASSQKAGGNSGNTIYF,TGCGCCAGCAGCCAAAAGGCAGGGGGTAACTCTGGAAACACCATATATTTT,TRBJ1-3,TRBD1,few,TRBV4-1
CASSLGSRGTGELFF,TGTGCCAGCAGCTTAGGCAGCCGGGGCACCGGGGAGCTGTTTTTT,TRBJ2-2,NA,NA,TRBV7-7
CASSPPGGGGNSPLHF,TGTGCCAGCAGCCCCCCCGGGGGGGGAGGGAATTCACCCCTCCACTTT,TRBJ1-6,NA,NA,TRBV3-1/TRBV3-2
CASRNAQDTQYF,TGTGCCAGCAGGAATGCACAAGATACGCAGTATTTT,TRBJ2-3,NA,NA,TRBV7-3
CASSQGGEGDTEAFF,TGCGCCAGCAGCCAAGGGGGAGAGGGGGACACTGAAGCTTTCTTT,TRBJ1-1,NA,NA,TRBV4-1
CASSWDRNYGYTF,TGTGCCAGCAGTTGGGACAGGAACTATGGCTACACCTTC,TRBJ1-2,TRBD1,NA,TRBV7-3
CASSPGSSGNTIYF,TGTGCCAGCTCACCAGGGAGCTCTGGAAACACCATATATTTT,TRBJ1-3,NA,NA,TRBV18
CASSMTSGKGGNEQFF,TGTGCCAGTAGTATGACTAGCGGAAAAGGAGGCAATGAGCAGTTCTTC,TRBJ2-1,TRBD2,NA,TRBV19
CASTPGGMSSYNEQFF,TGTGCCAGCACCCCCGGAGGGATGAGCTCCTACAATGAGCAGTTCTTC,TRBJ2-1,NA,NA,TRBV27
CASSMRQNTEAFF,TGTGCCAGTAGTATGAGGCAGAACACTGAAGCTTTCTTT,TRBJ1-1,NA,NA,TRBV19
CASSPRQQETQYF,TGTGCCAGCAGCCCTCGACAGCAAGAGACCCAGTACTTC,TRBJ2-5,NA,once,TRBV7-9
CASSFHRDGYTF,TGTGCCAGCAGCTTCCACAGGGATGGCTACACCTTC,TRBJ1-2,NA,NA,TRBV11-2
CASSLRARGMNNQPQHF,TGTGCCAGCTCACTCCGGGCCCGAGGGATGAACAATCAGCCCCAGCATTTT,TRBJ1-5,NA,NA,TRBV18
CASSSDRDTEAFF,TGTGCCAGCAGCTCGGACAGGGACACTGAAGCTTTCTTT,TRBJ1-1,TRBD1,NA,TRBV7-3
CASRKTAQNTEAFF,TGCGCCAGCAGAAAGACAGCCCAGAACACTGAAGCTTTCTTT,TRBJ1-1,NA,NA,TRBV5-1
CASSPSWTSFSPQYF,TGTGCCAGCAGCCCAAGCTGGACTAGCTTCTCCCCCCAGTACTTC,TRBJ2-5,TRBD2,NA,TRBV9
CASSQGWDRGLMNEQFF,TGTGCCAGCAGCCAAGGGTGGGACAGGGGGCTGATGAATGAGCAGTTCTTC,TRBJ2-1,TRBD1,once,TRBV3-1/TRBV3-2
CASSARGGQETQYF,TGTGCCAGCAGTGCCCGCGGGGGGCAAGAGACCCAGTACTTC,TRBJ2-5,TRBD2,NA,TRBV25-1
CASRQDRANTGELFF,TGTGCCAGCAGACAAGACCGGGCGAACACCGGGGAGCTGTTTTTT,TRBJ2-2,NA,NA,TRBV7-2
CASSFGQGVGTEAFF,TGTGCCAGCAGTTTCGGACAGGGGGTTGGCACTGAAGCTTTCTTT,TRBJ1-1,TRBD1,once,TRBV27
CASSRRQGDYGYTF,TGTGCCAGCAGCCGCAGACAGGGGGACTATGGCTACACCTTC,TRBJ1-2,TRBD1,NA,TRBV7-2
CASSLDRGSNEKLFF,TGCGCCAGCAGCTTGGACAGGGGATCTAATGAAAAACTGTTTTTT,TRBJ1-4,TRBD1,NA,TRBV5-1
CASTGPGNTIYF,TGCGCCAGCACCGGTCCTGGAAACACCATATATTTT,TRBJ1-3,NA,once,TRBV5-1
CASSLARGSFHNSPLHF,TGTGCCAGCAGCTTGGCCAGGGGGAGTTTTCATAATTCACCCCTCCACTTT,TRBJ1-6,TRBD1,NA,TRBV5-8
CASSRGLGYTEAFF,TGTGCCAGCTCACGGGGACTCGGGTACACTGAAGCTTTCTTT,TRBJ1-1,NA,NA,TRBV18
CASSQSVTRASSGNTIYF,TGTGCCAGCAGCCAATCCGTTACGCGGGCGAGCTCTGGAAACACCATATATTTT,TRBJ1-3,NA,NA,TRBV3-1/TRBV3-2
CASSVDLPGGDRIDTQYF,TGTGCCAGCAGCGTAGATCTGCCGGGCGGGGACCGCATAGATACGCAGTATTTT,TRBJ2-3,NA,NA,TRBV9
CASSTQSSYNSPLHF,TGTGCCAGCAGCACACAGAGCTCCTATAATTCACCCCTCCACTTT,TRBJ1-6,NA,NA,TRBV7-9
CASRATGSLGYTF,TGTGCCAGCAGAGCCACAGGGTCCCTTGGCTACACCTTC,TRBJ1-2,NA,NA,TRBV6-5
CASSIDPRRNTGELFF,TGTGCCAGTAGTATAGATCCGAGGAGAAACACCGGGGAGCTGTTTTTT,TRBJ2-2,NA,NA,TRBV19